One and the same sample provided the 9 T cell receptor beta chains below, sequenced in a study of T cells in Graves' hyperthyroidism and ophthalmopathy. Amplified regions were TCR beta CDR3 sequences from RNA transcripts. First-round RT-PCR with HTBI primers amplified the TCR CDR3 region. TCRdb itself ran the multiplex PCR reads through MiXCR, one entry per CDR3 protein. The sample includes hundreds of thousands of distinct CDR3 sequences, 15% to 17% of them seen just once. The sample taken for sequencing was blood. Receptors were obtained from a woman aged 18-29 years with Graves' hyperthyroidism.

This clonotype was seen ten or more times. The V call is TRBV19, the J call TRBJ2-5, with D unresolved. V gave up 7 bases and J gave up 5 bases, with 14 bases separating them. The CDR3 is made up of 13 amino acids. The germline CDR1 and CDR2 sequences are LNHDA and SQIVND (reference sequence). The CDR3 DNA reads TGTGCCAGTACCCCGCCCGGCACGGAGACCCAGTACTTC. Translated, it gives CASTPPGTETQYF.

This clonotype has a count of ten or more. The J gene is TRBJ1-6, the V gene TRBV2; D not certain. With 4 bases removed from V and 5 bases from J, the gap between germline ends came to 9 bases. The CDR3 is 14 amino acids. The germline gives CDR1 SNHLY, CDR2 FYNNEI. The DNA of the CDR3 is TGTGCCAGCAGTGTAGAGCGCGATAATTCACCCCTCCACTTT. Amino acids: CASSVERDNSPLHF.

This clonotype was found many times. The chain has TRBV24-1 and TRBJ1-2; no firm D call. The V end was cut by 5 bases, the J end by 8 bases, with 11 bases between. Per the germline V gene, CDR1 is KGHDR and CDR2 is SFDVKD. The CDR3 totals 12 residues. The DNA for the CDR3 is TGTGCCACCAGTGGAGGGTCGTGGGGCTACACCTTC. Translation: CATSGGSWGYTF.

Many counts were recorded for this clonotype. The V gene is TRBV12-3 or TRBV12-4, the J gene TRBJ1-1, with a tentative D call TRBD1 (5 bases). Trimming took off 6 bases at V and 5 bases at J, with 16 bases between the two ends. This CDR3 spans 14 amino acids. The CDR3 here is CASSDPTEGTEAFF. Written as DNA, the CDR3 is TGTGCCAGCAGCGATCCTACTGAGGGGACTGAAGCTTTCTTT.

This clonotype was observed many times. CDR3 residues: CASSEREGLGGYTF. Written as DNA, the CDR3 is TGTGCCAGCAGTGAAAGAGAGGGATTGGGAGGCTACACCTTC. The rearrangement joins TRBV6-1 to TRBJ1-2; D unresolved. The V gene's germline CDR1 is MNHNS and CDR2 SASEGT. Trimming took 2 bases from V and 8 from J, leaving 15 bases between them. The CDR3 covers 14 residues.

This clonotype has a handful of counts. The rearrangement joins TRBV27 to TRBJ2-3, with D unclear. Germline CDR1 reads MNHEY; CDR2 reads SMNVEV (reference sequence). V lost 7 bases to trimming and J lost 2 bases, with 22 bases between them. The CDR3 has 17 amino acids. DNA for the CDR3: TGTGCCAGCAAACCTGTCCCCGGAACCCATCTCACAGATACGCAGTATTTT. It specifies CASKPVPGTHLTDTQYF.

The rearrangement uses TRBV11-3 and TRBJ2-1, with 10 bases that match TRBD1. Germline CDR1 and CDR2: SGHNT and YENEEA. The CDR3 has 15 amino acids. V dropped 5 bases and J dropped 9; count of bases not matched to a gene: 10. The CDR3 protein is CASSRRTGGVGEQFF. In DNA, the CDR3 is TGTGCCAGCAGCCGGAGGACAGGGGGAGTAGGTGAGCAGTTCTTC.

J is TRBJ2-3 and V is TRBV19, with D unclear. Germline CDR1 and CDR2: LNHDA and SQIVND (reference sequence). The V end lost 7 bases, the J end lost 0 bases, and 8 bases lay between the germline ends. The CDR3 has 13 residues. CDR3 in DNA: TGTGCCAGTACCTTGGGAAGCACAGATACGCAGTATTTT. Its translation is CASTLGSTDTQYF. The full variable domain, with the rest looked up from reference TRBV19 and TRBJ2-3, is DGGITQSPKYLFRKEGQNVTLSCEQNLNHDAMYWYRQDPGQGLRLIYYSQIVNDFQKGDIAEGYSVSREKKESFPLTVTSAQKNPTAFYLCASTLGSTDTQYFGPGTRLTVL.

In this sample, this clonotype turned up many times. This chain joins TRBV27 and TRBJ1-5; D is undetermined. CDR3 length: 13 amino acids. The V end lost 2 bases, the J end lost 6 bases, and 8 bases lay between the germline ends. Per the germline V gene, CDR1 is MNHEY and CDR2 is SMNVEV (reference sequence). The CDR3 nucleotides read TGTGCCAGCAGTTTAGTAGCCGGTCAGCCCCAGCATTTT. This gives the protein CASSLVAGQPQHF.